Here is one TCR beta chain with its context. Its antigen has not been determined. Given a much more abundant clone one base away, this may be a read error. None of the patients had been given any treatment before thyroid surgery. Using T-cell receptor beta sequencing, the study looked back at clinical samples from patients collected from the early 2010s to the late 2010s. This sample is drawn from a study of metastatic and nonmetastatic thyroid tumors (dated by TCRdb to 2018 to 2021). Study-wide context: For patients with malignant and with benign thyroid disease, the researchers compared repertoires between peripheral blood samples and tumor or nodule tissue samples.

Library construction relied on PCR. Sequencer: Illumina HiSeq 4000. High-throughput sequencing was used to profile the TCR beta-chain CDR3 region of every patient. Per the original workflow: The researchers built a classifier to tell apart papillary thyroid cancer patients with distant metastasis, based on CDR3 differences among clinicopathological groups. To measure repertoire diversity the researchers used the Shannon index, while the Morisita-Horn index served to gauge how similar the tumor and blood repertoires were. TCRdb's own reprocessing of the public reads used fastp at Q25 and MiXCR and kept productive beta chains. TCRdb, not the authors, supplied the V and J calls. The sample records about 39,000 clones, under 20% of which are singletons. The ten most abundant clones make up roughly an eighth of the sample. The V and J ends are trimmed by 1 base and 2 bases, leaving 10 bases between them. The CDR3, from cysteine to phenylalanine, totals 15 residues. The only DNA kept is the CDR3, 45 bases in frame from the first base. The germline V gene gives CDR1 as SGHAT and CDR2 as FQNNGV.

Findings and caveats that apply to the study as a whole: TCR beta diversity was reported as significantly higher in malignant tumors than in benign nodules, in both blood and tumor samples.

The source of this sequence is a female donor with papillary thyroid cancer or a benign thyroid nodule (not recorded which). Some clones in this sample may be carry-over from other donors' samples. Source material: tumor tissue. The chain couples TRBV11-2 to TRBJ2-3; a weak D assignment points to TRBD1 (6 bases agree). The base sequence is TGTGCCAGCAGCTTAGGTCAGGGGTACACAGATACGCAGTATTTT. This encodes CASSLGQGYTDTQYF.